The entry that follows covers one TCR beta chain sequence. The sample belongs to a study of blood T cell repertoires in COVID-19. The CDR3 totals 14 residues. Looked up from germline, CDR1 is MNHEY and CDR2 is SVGAGI. The V gene lost 2 bases and the J gene lost 2 bases, with 8 bases spanning the gap. Source study methods: Estimates of nucleated cell counts were drawn from the amplification of reference gene primers. Clones were read by immunoSEQ multiplex PCR, and TCRdb kept only the in-frame ones, dropping some. The V and J calls and clone size come from that table; D and trimming were worked out from the DNA. This table has some 400,000 clones, approximately 92% appearing once. Among Cohort 3 donors, those recovered had two negative PCRs, clearance, or symptom resolution.

The V gene is TRBV6-5, the J gene TRBJ2-3; tentative D call: TRBD1 (6 bases). The TCR comes from a man between 25 and 39 years old who had recovered from COVID-19. Material for sequencing was PBMCs or T cells enriched from blood (not recorded which). The CDR3 protein is CASSYGDNTDTQYF. The CDR3 DNA reads as TGTGCCAGCAGTTACGGGGACAACACAGATACGCAGTATTTT.